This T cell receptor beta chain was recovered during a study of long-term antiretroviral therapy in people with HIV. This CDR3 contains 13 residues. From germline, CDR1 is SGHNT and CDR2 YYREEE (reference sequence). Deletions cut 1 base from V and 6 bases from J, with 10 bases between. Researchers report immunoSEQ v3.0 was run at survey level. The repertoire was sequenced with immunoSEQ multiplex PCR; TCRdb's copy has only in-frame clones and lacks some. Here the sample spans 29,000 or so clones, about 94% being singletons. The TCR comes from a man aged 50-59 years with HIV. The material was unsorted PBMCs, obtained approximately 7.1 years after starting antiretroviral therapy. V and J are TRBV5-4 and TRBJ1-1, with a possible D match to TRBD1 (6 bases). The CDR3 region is CASSLMGAPEAFF. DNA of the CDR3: TGTGCCAGCAGCTTGATGGGGGCTCCTGAAGCTTTCTTT.